These 24 T cell receptor beta chains came from one sample sequenced in a study of T-cell memory formation after mild COVID-19. TCRdb processed the 5' RACE reads anew with MiXCR; each CDR3 protein has one entry. The sample holds 450,000 or so distinct CDR3 sequences, approximately 25% seen once. Sequenced input: PBMCs or a T cell subset sorted from them (not recorded which). The source of these receptors is an adult woman who had mild COVID-19 (a few samples of this study predate the infection). Cell type and time point are not known.

In its sample, this clonotype was seen a few times. The rearrangement joins TRBV7-6 to TRBJ2-1; 9 nucleotides match TRBD2. J lost 5 bases, V lost 4 bases, and 9 bases had no gene match. Germline CDR1 SGHVS, CDR2 FNYEAQ. This CDR3 spans 16 amino acids. The CDR3 spells CASSSGLADPHNEQFF. DNA of the CDR3: TGTGCCAGCAGCTCGGGACTAGCCGACCCCCACAATGAGCAGTTCTTC.

V and J are TRBV25-1 and TRBJ1-1, with D hard to call. Germline V gives CDR1 MGHDK, CDR2 SYGVNS. The CDR3 consists of 11 residues. Trimming took off 3 bases at V and 8 bases at J, with 7 bases between the two ends. The CDR3 region is CASSDPGEAFF. In nucleotides, the CDR3 is TGTGCCAGCAGTGACCCGGGCGAAGCTTTCTTT.

The genes are TRBV4-2 and TRBJ2-2; 10 bases agree with TRBD1. V gave up 4 bases and J gave up 4 bases; unmatched junction bases: 6. The germline gives CDR1 LGHNA, CDR2 YNFKEQ. There are 16 residues in the CDR3. The CDR3 reads CASSRRQGASTGELFF. As DNA, the CDR3 is TGTGCCAGCAGCCGAAGACAGGGGGCTTCCACCGGGGAGCTGTTTTTT.

V gene TRBV6-5 combines with J gene TRBJ2-3, with 8 bases aligning to TRBD2. The length of the CDR3 is 16 residues. Germline CDR1 MNHEY, CDR2 SVGAGI. The V gene end was trimmed by 2 bases and the J gene end by 2 bases; junction bases not matched to a gene: 6. The CDR3 DNA sequence: TGTGCCAGCAGTTACGCCAGCGGGGGATACACAGATACGCAGTATTTT. Translated, it gives CASSYASGGYTDTQYF.

The chain employs TRBV20-1 and TRBJ2-3, with D possibly TRBD2 on 6 matching bases. Trimming removed 3 bases at V and 6 bases at J, with 25 bases between. The CDR3 has 17 amino acids. CDR1 and CDR2 from the germline V gene are DFQATT and SNEGSKA (reference sequence). The CDR3 here is CSASQPRGRTLMDTQYF. The CDR3 region has the DNA TGCAGTGCTAGTCAGCCGCGGGGCAGAACTCTTATGGATACGCAGTATTTT.

This clonotype was counted between two and nine times. The genes are TRBV5-1 and TRBJ2-5; unclear D gene. CDR1 and CDR2 from the germline V gene are SGHRS and YFSETQ. This CDR3 has 13 amino acids. Trimming shortened V by 0 bases and J by 5 bases, and 8 bases separated the two germline ends. Here the CDR3 reads CASSLAMKETQYF. The CDR3 DNA sequence: TGCGCCAGCAGCTTGGCCATGAAGGAGACCCAGTACTTC.

The chain joins TRBV7-9 to TRBJ2-7; no clear D gene. This CDR3 contains 17 residues. The V gene lost 4 bases and the J gene lost 0 bases, with 19 bases spanning the gap. Per the germline V gene, CDR1 is SEHNR and CDR2 is FQNEAQ (reference sequence). This CDR3 is CASSSTVGRKSSYEQYF. CDR3 nucleotide sequence: TGTGCCAGCAGCTCCACCGTCGGCAGGAAGAGCTCCTACGAGCAGTACTTC.

The rearrangement uses TRBV30 and TRBJ1-3, with D unresolved. The CDR3 is made up of 10 amino acids. Between the trimmed V and J ends, which lost 0 bases and 6 bases, there was a span of 0 bases. Per germline, CDR1 GTSNPN and CDR2 SVGIG (reference sequence). CDR3 region: CAWSVNTIYF. Written as DNA, the CDR3 is TGTGCCTGGAGTGTAAACACCATATATTTT.

The chain has TRBV19 and TRBJ1-2; possibly TRBD1 for D (6 bases). The V and J ends lost 5 bases and 4 bases respectively, with 11 bases between them. Germline V gene sequence: CDR1 LNHDA, CDR2 SQIVND (reference sequence). CDR3 length: 13 amino acids. CDR3: CASSHRDTYGYTF. For the CDR3, the DNA is TGTGCCAGTAGTCACCGGGACACCTATGGCTACACCTTC. Based on the CDR3 plus reference TRBV19 and TRBJ1-2, the full variable domain is DGGITQSPKYLFRKEGQNVTLSCEQNLNHDAMYWYRQDPGQGLRLIYYSQIVNDFQKGDIAEGYSVSREKKESFPLTVTSAQKNPTAFYLCASSHRDTYGYTFGSGTRLTVV.

The chain carries TRBV12-5 and TRBJ2-3, with 7 positions matching TRBD2. Trimming cost V 1 base and J 6 bases; bases outside gene matches: 4. The CDR3 loop spans 14 amino acids. Germline CDR1 reads LGHNT; CDR2 reads FRNRAP. This chain's CDR3 is CASGLDRGEDTQYF. CDR3 DNA: TGTGCTAGTGGTTTGGACCGGGGGGAGGATACGCAGTATTTT.

This clonotype has just a few counts. This chain links TRBV5-1 with TRBJ1-6, with 7 bases matching TRBD1. V shed 4 bases, J shed 7 bases, and the junction held 8 bases outside the gene matches. The CDR3 loop spans 15 amino acids. Germline loops: CDR1 SGHRS, CDR2 YFSETQ. The CDR3 loop is CASSHREGANSPLHF. The CDR3 DNA sequence: TGCGCCAGCAGCCACCGGGAGGGGGCAAATTCACCCCTCCACTTT.

The chain joins TRBV12-3 or TRBV12-4 to TRBJ2-1; unclear D gene. This CDR3 contains 15 residues. Trimming stripped 0 bases from V and 6 bases from J, with 12 bases between. DNA for the CDR3: TGTGCCAGCAGTTTAGCCGCAACCCATAGCAATGAGCAGTTCTTC. It specifies CASSLAATHSNEQFF.

This clonotype appeared a few times. The chain employs TRBV27 and TRBJ1-2, with TRBD1 matching over 9 bases. There are 14 residues in the CDR3. After removal of 6 bases from V and 4 bases from J, the junction contained 6 bases not matched to a gene. The germline gives CDR1 MNHEY, CDR2 SMNVEV (reference sequence). The CDR3 protein is CASSRGQGFYGYTF. For the CDR3, the DNA is TGTGCCAGCAGCCGGGGACAGGGCTTCTATGGCTACACCTTC.

The chain links TRBV24-1 to TRBJ1-1; TRBD1 is a possible D gene (5 bases). V shed 5 bases and J shed 6 bases, with 15 bases lying between them. This CDR3 has 14 residues. Germline values: CDR1 KGHDR, CDR2 SFDVKD. The CDR3 DNA reads TGTGCCACCAGTGCCGGGGGGGTGGTCGCTGAAGCTTTCTTT. It yields the protein CATSAGGVVAEAFF.

This clonotype has more than one count but fewer than ten. V usage is TRBV6-2 or TRBV6-3 and J usage is TRBJ2-7, with 13 nucleotides matching TRBD2. Trimming cost V 7 bases and J 4 bases; bases outside gene matches: 7. The germline V gene encodes CDR1 MNHEY and CDR2 SVGEGT. This CDR3 region has 15 residues. The CDR3 region has the DNA TGTGCCAGCATCCCCGGGACTAGCGGGACGTACGAGCAGTACTTC. Translated: CASIPGTSGTYEQYF.

A few counts support this clonotype. The genes are TRBV6-6 and TRBJ2-2; D gene ambiguous. Trimming shortened V by 6 bases and J by 4 bases, and 9 bases separated the two germline ends. This CDR3 has 13 residues. Germline values: CDR1 MNHNY, CDR2 SVGAGI (reference sequence). This CDR3 is CASRIPSTGELFF. The CDR3 DNA is TGTGCCAGCAGGATCCCTAGCACCGGGGAGCTGTTTTTT.

V gene TRBV4-3 combines with J gene TRBJ2-2; 10 bases map to TRBD2. Losses at the gene ends were 4 bases for V and 7 bases for J; bases not matched to a gene: 6. The CDR3 has 15 amino acids. Germline CDR1 is LGHNA and CDR2 is YSLEER. The CDR3 protein is CASSPSGRVGGELFF. In nucleotides, the CDR3 is TGCGCCAGCAGCCCCAGCGGGAGGGTTGGCGGGGAGCTGTTTTTT.

V gene TRBV11-2 combines with J gene TRBJ2-7; no clear D gene. V lost 1 base, J lost 6 bases, and 10 bases lay in between. This CDR3 has 13 amino acids. Germline assignment: CDR1 SGHAT and CDR2 FQNNGV. DNA of the CDR3: TGTGCCAGCAGCTTAGCGGCCCACCTCGAGCAGTACTTC. This encodes CASSLAAHLEQYF.

The chain employs TRBV7-2 and TRBJ2-2; the D gene is possibly TRBD1 (5 bases). This CDR3 is built from 15 residues. The germline V gene encodes CDR1 SGHTA and CDR2 FQGNSA. V shed 5 bases and J shed 6 bases, with 16 bases lying between them. CDR3 amino acids: CASSPPNRPPGELFF. The CDR3 DNA is TGTGCCAGCAGCCCTCCGAACAGGCCCCCCGGGGAGCTGTTTTTT.

In nucleotides, the CDR3 is TGTGCCAGCAGCTTGGTTGGGGAGGCTAATGAAAAACTGTTTTTT. Amino acid sequence: CASSLVGEANEKLFF. This rearrangement joins TRBV5-4 to TRBJ1-4; no clear D gene. The CDR3 consists of 15 residues. Germline CDR1 SGHNT, CDR2 YYREEE (reference sequence). V lost 0 bases and J 3 bases, leaving 9 bases between the germline ends. The whole variable domain, remainder taken from reference TRBV5-4 and TRBJ1-4, is ETGVTQSPTHLIKTRGQQVTLRCSSQSGHNTVSWYQQALGQGPQFIFQYYREEENGRGNFPPRFSGLQFPNYSSELNVNALELDDSALYLCASSLVGEANEKLFFGSGTQLSVL.

The genes are TRBV3-1 and TRBJ2-5; D uncertain. The CDR3 length is 14 residues. V lost 5 bases and J 0 bases, leaving 10 bases between the germline ends. In germline, CDR1 is LGHDT, CDR2 YNNKEL (reference sequence). The CDR3 protein is CASSSHGNQETQYF. Here the CDR3 DNA reads TGTGCCAGCAGCAGCCACGGAAACCAAGAGACCCAGTACTTC.

This clonotype was seen a few times. This chain joins TRBV15 and TRBJ1-6; D is possibly TRBD1 (5 bases). From germline, CDR1 is LNHNV and CDR2 YYDKDF (reference sequence). V dropped 0 bases and J dropped 7 bases, with 16 bases sitting between them. The CDR3 length is 17 residues. CDR3 loop: CATSREKPDIWNSPLHF. CDR3 sequence (DNA): TGTGCCACCAGCAGAGAGAAACCGGACATCTGGAATTCACCCCTCCACTTT.

The rearrangement uses TRBV29-1 and TRBJ2-7; 7 bases line up with TRBD2. The CDR3 is made up of 12 amino acids. The germline V gene encodes CDR1 SQVTM and CDR2 ANQGSEA. V shed 7 bases and J 5 bases; nucleotides not matched to a gene: 8. Here the CDR3 DNA reads TGCAGCGCTTTGAGGGAGGGCCACGAGCAGTACTTC. It is translated as CSALREGHEQYF.

The table lists this clonotype with a few counts. The rearrangement joins TRBV7-9 to TRBJ2-7, with TRBD1 as a possible D gene (5 bases). V lost 5 bases, J lost 0 bases, and 17 bases lay in between. The CDR3 is made up of 16 amino acids. Germline lookup yields CDR1 SEHNR and CDR2 FQNEAQ (reference sequence). CDR3 bases: TGTGCCAGCAGCCACTGGCAGGGCCAACGCTCCTACGAGCAGTACTTC. It is translated as CASSHWQGQRSYEQYF.